This TCR beta chain was obtained from a study of blood T cell repertoires in COVID-19. As for the study in general: The study drew acute and convalescent COVID-19 samples from the United States, Italy and Spain.

Patients at the Seattle site were enrolled during active infection and followed longitudinally. The repertoire was sequenced with immunoSEQ multiplex PCR; TCRdb's copy has only in-frame clones and lacks some. The sample lists approximately 69,000 clones, under 90% occurring once. The source is a man between 45 and 60 years old with COVID-19, enrolled during active disease. Sequenced input: peripheral blood.

The CDR3 reads CASSLGLIDNQETQYF. The CDR3 DNA reads as TGTGCCAGCAGCTTAGGTCTAATCGACAACCAAGAGACCCAGTACTTC. The chain carries TRBV7-6 and TRBJ2-5; D is unclear. V gave up 1 base and J gave up 0 bases, with 12 bases separating them. Germline V gene lookup returns CDR1 SGHVS and CDR2 FNYEAQ. The CDR3 is 16 amino acids.